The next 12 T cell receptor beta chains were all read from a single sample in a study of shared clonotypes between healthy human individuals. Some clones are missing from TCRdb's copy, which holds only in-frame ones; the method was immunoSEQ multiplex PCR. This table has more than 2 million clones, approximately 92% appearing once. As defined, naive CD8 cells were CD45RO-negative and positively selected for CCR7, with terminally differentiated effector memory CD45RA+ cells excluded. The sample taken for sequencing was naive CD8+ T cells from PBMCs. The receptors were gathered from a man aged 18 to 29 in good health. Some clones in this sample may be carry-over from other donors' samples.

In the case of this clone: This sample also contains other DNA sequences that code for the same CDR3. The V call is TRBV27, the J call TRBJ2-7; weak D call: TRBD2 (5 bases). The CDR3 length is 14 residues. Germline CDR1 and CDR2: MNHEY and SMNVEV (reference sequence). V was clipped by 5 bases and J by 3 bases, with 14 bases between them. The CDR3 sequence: CASSPRLAGYEQYF. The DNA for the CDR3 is TGTGCCAGCAGTCCACGGCTTGCGGGCTACGAGCAGTACTTC.

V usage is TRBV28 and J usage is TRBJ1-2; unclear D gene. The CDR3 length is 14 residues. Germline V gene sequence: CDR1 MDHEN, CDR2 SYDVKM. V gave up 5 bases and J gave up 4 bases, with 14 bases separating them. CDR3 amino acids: CASSPLGPVYGYTF. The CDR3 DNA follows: TGTGCCAGCAGTCCCCTGGGTCCAGTCTATGGCTACACCTTC.

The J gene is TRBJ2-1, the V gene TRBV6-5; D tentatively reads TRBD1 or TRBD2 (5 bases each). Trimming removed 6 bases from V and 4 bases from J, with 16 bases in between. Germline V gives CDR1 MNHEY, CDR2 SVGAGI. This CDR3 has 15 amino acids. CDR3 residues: CASSSGTPDYNEQFF. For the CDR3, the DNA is TGTGCCAGCAGCTCCGGGACGCCGGATTACAATGAGCAGTTCTTC.

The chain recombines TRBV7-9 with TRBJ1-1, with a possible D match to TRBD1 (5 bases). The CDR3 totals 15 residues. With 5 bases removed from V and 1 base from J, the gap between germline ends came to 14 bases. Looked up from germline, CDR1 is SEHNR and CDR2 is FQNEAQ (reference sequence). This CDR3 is CASSPPMGGNTEAFF. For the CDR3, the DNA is TGTGCCAGCAGCCCCCCCATGGGGGGGAACACTGAAGCTTTCTTT.

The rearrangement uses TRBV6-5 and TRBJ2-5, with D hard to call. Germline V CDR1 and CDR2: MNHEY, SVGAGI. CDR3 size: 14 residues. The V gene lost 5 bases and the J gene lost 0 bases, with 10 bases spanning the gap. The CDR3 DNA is TGTGCCAGCAGTCAAATTGGGTACCAAGAGACCCAGTACTTC. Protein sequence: CASSQIGYQETQYF.

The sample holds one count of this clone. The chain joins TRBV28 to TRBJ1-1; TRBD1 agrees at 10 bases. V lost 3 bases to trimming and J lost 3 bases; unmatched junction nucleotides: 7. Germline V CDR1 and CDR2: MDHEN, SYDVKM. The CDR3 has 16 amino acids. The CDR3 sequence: CASSLGFGQGDTEAFF. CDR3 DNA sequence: TGTGCCAGCAGTTTGGGGTTTGGACAGGGGGACACTGAAGCTTTCTTT.

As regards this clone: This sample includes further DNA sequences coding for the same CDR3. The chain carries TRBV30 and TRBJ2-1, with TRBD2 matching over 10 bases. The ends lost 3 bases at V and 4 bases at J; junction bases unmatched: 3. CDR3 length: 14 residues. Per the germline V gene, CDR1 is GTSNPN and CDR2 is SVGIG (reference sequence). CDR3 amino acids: CAWSRLAGYNEQFF. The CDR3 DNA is TGTGCCTGGAGCCGACTAGCGGGTTACAATGAGCAGTTCTTC.

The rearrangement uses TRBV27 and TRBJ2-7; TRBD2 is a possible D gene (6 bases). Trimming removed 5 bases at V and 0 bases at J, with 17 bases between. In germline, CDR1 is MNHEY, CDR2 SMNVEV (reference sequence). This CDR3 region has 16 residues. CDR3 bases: TGTGCCAGCAGTCCCGCGGGGAAACCGAGCTCCTACGAGCAGTACTTC. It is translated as CASSPAGKPSSYEQYF.

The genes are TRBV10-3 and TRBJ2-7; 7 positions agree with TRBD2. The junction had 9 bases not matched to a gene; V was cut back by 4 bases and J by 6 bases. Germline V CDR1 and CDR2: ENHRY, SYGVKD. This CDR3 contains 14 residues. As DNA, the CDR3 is TGTGCCATCAGTGTTGGCGGGAGAGAAGGCGAGCAGTACTTC. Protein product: CAISVGGREGEQYF.

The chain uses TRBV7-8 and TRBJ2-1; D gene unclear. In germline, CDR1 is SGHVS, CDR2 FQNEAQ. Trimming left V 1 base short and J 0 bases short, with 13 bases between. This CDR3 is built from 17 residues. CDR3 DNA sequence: TGTGCCAGCAGCTTAGAACCAGAGCCTAGCTCCTACAATGAGCAGTTCTTC. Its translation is CASSLEPEPSSYNEQFF.

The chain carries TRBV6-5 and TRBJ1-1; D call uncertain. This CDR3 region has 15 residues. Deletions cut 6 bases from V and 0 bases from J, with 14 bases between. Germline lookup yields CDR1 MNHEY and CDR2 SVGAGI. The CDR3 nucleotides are TGTGCCAGCAGCCCCGATGTCGGCTTGAACACTGAAGCTTTCTTT. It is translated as CASSPDVGLNTEAFF.

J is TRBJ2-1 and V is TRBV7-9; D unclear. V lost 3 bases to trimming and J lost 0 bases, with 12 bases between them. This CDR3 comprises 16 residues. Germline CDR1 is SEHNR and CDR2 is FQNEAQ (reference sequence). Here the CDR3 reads CASSLWVTGSYNEQFF. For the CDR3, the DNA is TGTGCCAGCAGCTTGTGGGTGACTGGCTCCTACAATGAGCAGTTCTTC.